Presented here are 10 T cell receptor beta chains from one specimen sequenced in a study of T-cell reconstitution after alpha-beta-depleted transplantation in children. A library of TCRbeta sequences, prepared with unique molecular identifiers, was generated. TCRdb reanalysed the PCR reads using MiXCR and keeps one entry per CDR3 protein. In the table there are fewer than 120,000 distinct CDR3 sequences, approximately 10% of which are singletons. The material sequenced was PBMCs from the stem cell graft donor, taken from the stem cell graft. The receptors originated from a human donor who donated a stem cell graft to a child with acute lymphoblastic leukemia.

In this sample, this clonotype turned up many times. J is TRBJ2-3 and V is TRBV12-3 or TRBV12-4; D not certain. The CDR3 extends over 16 amino acids. With 5 bases removed from V and 2 bases from J, the gap between germline ends came to 17 bases. CDR3 amino acids: CASSPLLKRNTDTQYF. The DNA of the CDR3 is TGTGCCAGCAGTCCTCTCCTCAAGCGTAACACAGATACGCAGTATTTT.

This clonotype has ten or more counts. The gene calls are TRBV7-9 and TRBJ2-7, with D uncertain. V dropped 2 bases and J dropped 4 bases, with 9 bases sitting between them. The germline gives CDR1 SEHNR, CDR2 FQNEAQ (reference sequence). The CDR3 covers 13 residues. CDR3 bases: TGTGCCAGCAGCTTATCGGCCGCGTACGAGCAGTACTTC. Its translation is CASSLSAAYEQYF.

This clonotype was found many times. The chain combines TRBV27 with TRBJ2-1, with 9 bases matching TRBD2. Germline CDR1 is MNHEY and CDR2 is SMNVEV (reference sequence). J was trimmed by 5 bases and V by 5 bases; bases with no gene match: 7. There are 15 residues in the CDR3. CDR3 nucleotide sequence: TGTGCCAGCAGTATATTAGCGGGGGCCAACAATGAGCAGTTCTTC. Protein product: CASSILAGANNEQFF.

To note about this clonotype: Being one base from a much bigger clone, this may be a read error. The rearrangement joins TRBV3-1 to TRBJ2-5; D ambiguous. CDR1 is LGHDT, CDR2 YNNKEL, per germline (reference sequence). The V and J ends lost 3 bases and 7 bases respectively, with 6 bases between them. This CDR3 contains 11 residues. The CDR3 DNA follows: TGTGCCAGCAGCCAGATCGGGACCCAGTACTTC. This encodes CASSQIGTQYF.

This clonotype was counted at least ten times. V and J are TRBV12-3 or TRBV12-4 and TRBJ1-5; 7 nucleotides agree with TRBD1. This CDR3 spans 15 amino acids. The junction had 7 bases not matched to a gene; V was cut back by 5 bases and J by 3 bases. The CDR3 sequence is CASSPRDSFNQPQHF. The CDR3 DNA reads TGTGCCAGCAGTCCTCGGGACAGCTTCAATCAGCCCCAGCATTTT.

The genes are TRBV7-2 and TRBJ2-1; 8 bases agree with TRBD1. This CDR3 comprises 16 residues. CDR1 is SGHTA and CDR2 is FQGNSA in the germline V gene. With V trimmed by 4 bases and J by 7 bases, 12 bases remained unmatched. The CDR3 sequence is CASSYRGQGISNEQFF. The CDR3 DNA is TGTGCCAGCAGCTATCGTGGACAGGGAATTTCGAATGAGCAGTTCTTC.

This clonotype appeared many times. The chain is built from TRBV25-1 and TRBJ2-5; D is ambiguous. The germline CDR1 and CDR2 sequences are MGHDK and SYGVNS. The CDR3 length is 13 residues. Trimming removed 2 bases at V and 7 bases at J, with 11 bases between. For the CDR3, the DNA is TGTGCCAGCAGTGAAGGTCCGAGTCGGACCCAGTACTTC. This codes for CASSEGPSRTQYF.

This clonotype was counted many times. The chain joins TRBV10-3 to TRBJ1-1; no clear D. CDR3 size: 14 residues. V was cut by 6 bases and J by 1 base, with 12 bases left in between. CDR1 and CDR2 (germline): ENHRY, SYGVKD. Here the CDR3 DNA reads TGTGCCATCAGCCTCCTCGGAGGGAACACTGAAGCTTTCTTT. It yields the protein CAISLLGGNTEAFF.

In its sample, this clonotype was seen many times. V and J are TRBV6-5 and TRBJ1-2; 9 bases fit TRBD1. Germline trimming cut 0 bases from V and 4 bases from J; bases unmatched to any gene: 6. Germline-derived CDR1 and CDR2 are MNHEY and SVGAGI. The length of the CDR3 is 16 residues. CDR3 in amino acids: CASSYSPGTGTYGYTF. CDR3 bases: TGTGCCAGCAGTTACTCGCCCGGGACAGGGACCTATGGCTACACCTTC.

This clonotype was seen only a few times. The chain joins TRBV27 to TRBJ2-7; 14 bases map to TRBD2. CDR3 size: 16 residues. V gave up 5 bases and J gave up 4 bases; unmatched junction bases: 7. From germline, CDR1 is MNHEY and CDR2 SMNVEV (reference sequence). CDR3 sequence: CASSETRLAGGYEQYF. In DNA, the CDR3 is TGTGCCAGCAGTGAGACTCGACTAGCGGGAGGGTACGAGCAGTACTTC.